This TCR beta chain came from a study of technical replicates of blood from a handful of donors. This CDR3 region has 15 residues. The germline V gene has CDR1 SGHTA and CDR2 FQGTGA. V gave up 2 bases and J gave up 5 bases, with 15 bases separating them. Sequenced by immunoSEQ multiplex PCR; TCRdb stores in-frame clones only, minus some. The sample consists of about 56,000 clones, more than 90% of them appearing once. The sequencing sample was made of PBMCs. This chain links TRBV7-3 with TRBJ2-5; possibly TRBD2 for D (7 bases). The sequence derives from a human donor in good health. Some clones in this sample may be carry-over from other donors' samples. The CDR3 protein is CASSLEGGAQETQYF. DNA of the CDR3: TGTGCCAGCAGCTTAGAGGGGGGGGCGCAGGAGACCCAGTACTTC.